Here is one TCR beta chain with its context. Antigen specificity is unknown. The sample belongs to a study of T cell repertoires in cytomegalovirus infection. The ends were cut back, 11 bases at V and 8 bases at J, with 12 bases in the middle. Germline loops: CDR1 SNHLY, CDR2 FYNNEI. The CDR3 length is 10 residues. One entry per CDR3 protein, called by TCRdb with MiXCR from the reads. This sample carries 650,000 to 850,000 distinct CDR3 sequences, 25% to 30% of them seen once, and the ten largest clones take roughly 14%. Whole-study findings and limits: The study identified carriers of CMV plus the relevant HLA from cumulative public TCR beta family frequency. HLA-C-restricted CMV clonotypes gave the most frequent clonotype in two of eight donors.

The chain links TRBV2 to TRBJ1-1; TRBD1 is a possible D gene (6 bases). The sample here was cultured CD8+ T cells from PBMCs, taken from culture after CMV antigen stimulation. This TCR was recovered from a human donor in good health (CMV status not recorded). Some clones in this sample may be carry-over from other donors' samples. This CDR3 is CAGTGAEAFF. CDR3 DNA: TGTGCCGGAACGGGGGCGGAAGCTTTCTTT.